This T cell receptor (beta chain) emerged from a study of blood T cells in healthy people across ages. From germline, CDR1 is DFQATT and CDR2 SNEGSKA (reference sequence). This CDR3 has 14 residues. As to this clonotype: Its antigen remains unidentified.

The authors ran a second PCR of about 7 to 11 cycles using a sample-barcoded 5' primer and a J-beta primer mix. TCRdb re-called the 5' RACE reads through MiXCR, storing one row per CDR3 protein. Of hundreds of thousands of distinct CDR3 sequences listed, approximately 30% are singletons. Study outcomes and limitations: Versus aged donors, long-lived donors had higher diversity and more naive CD4+ cells.

Sequences were obtained from blood. This chain connects TRBV20-1 to TRBJ2-1; D may be TRBD1 or TRBD2 (7 bases each). The J call may not be correct, given that the DNA end is closer to TRBJ2-7. The clonotype comes from a woman aged 80 or over in good health. CDR3 nucleotides: TGCAGTGCCGGAAGCGGGACAGATTACAATGAGCAGTACTTC. This sequence encodes CSAGSGTDYNEQYF.